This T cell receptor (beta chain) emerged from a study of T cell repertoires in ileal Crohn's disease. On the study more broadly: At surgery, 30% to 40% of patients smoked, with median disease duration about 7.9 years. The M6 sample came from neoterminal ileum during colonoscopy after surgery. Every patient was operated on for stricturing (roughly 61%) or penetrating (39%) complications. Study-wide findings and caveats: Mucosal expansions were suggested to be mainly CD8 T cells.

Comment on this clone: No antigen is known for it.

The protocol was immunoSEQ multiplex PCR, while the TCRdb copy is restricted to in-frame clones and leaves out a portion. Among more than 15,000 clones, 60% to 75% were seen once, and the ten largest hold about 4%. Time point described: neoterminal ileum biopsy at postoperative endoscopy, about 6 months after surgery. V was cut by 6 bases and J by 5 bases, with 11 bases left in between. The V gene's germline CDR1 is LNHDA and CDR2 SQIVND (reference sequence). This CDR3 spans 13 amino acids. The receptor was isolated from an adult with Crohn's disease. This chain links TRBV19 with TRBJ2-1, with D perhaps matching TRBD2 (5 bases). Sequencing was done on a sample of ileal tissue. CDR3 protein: CASRYGGHNEQFF. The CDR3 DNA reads TGTGCCAGTAGATATGGCGGGCACAATGAGCAGTTCTTC.